This passage covers 19 T cell receptor beta chains from one sample sequenced in a study of molecular identifiers for immune sequencing clone quantification. TCRdb redid the calling of the PCR reads with MiXCR, one entry per CDR3 protein. The sample carries 50,000 to 75,000 distinct CDR3 sequences, under 20% recorded once. Sequencing used naive CD8+ T cells from blood, with Jurkat cell RNA spiked in. Documented subset: FACS-sorted CD8+CD4-CCR7+CD45RA+ naive T cells. Receptors were obtained from a human donor in good health. Some libraries in this study had Jurkat cell RNA spiked in.

This clonotype was counted only a few times. The DNA of the CDR3 is TGTGCCAGCAGTTTAACCTCGGGACTAGCGGGAGAGAGTATAACAGATACGCAGTATTTT. It codes for CASSLTSGLAGESITDTQYF. V and J are TRBV27 and TRBJ2-3; 14 positions match TRBD2. Trimming cost V 2 bases and J 3 bases; bases outside gene matches: 13. There are 20 residues in the CDR3. Germline assignment: CDR1 MNHEY and CDR2 SMNVEV (reference sequence).

The rearrangement joins TRBV7-6 to TRBJ2-2; the match to TRBD2 covers 7 bases. The CDR3 runs to 15 residues. Germline CDR1 and CDR2: SGHVS and FNYEAQ. With V trimmed by 3 bases and J by 7 bases, 8 bases remained unmatched. The CDR3 protein is CASSFGDYDIGELFF. The CDR3, as DNA: TGTGCCAGCAGCTTCGGGGACTATGATATCGGGGAGCTGTTTTTT.

A few counts support this clonotype. The V and J genes are TRBV4-2 and TRBJ2-7, with D maybe TRBD2 (6 bases). The germline V and J ends were trimmed by 1 base and 4 bases, with 14 bases remaining between them. Germline V gene lookup returns CDR1 LGHNA and CDR2 YNFKEQ. CDR3 size: 15 residues. The CDR3 DNA reads TGTGCCAGCAGCCAAGTGGAGACTAGTCAGTACGAGCAGTACTTC. Translation: CASSQVETSQYEQYF.

This clonotype came up many times. CDR3 coding DNA: TGCAGCTCCCCAGGAAACACTGAAGCTTTCTTT. As protein: CSSPGNTEAFF. The chain combines TRBV29-1 with TRBJ1-1; D unresolved. V shed 8 bases and J shed 2 bases, with 9 bases lying between them. The CDR3 contains 11 residues. Per germline, CDR1 SQVTM and CDR2 ANQGSEA.

The table lists this clonotype with many counts. The J gene is TRBJ1-1, the V gene TRBV10-3; 8 bases match TRBD1. V was clipped by 6 bases and J by 4 bases; unmatched bases: 4. In germline, CDR1 is ENHRY, CDR2 SYGVKD. The CDR3 totals 13 residues. The CDR3 DNA sequence: TGTGCCATCAGCCTGACAGGGGTCACTGAAGCTTTCTTT. Residues: CAISLTGVTEAFF.

This clonotype was recorded a few times. The chain carries TRBV2 and TRBJ1-1; D uncertain. Germline CDR1 SNHLY, CDR2 FYNNEI. The CDR3 spans 14 residues. V was pared by 9 bases and J by 2 bases, with 16 bases between. CDR3 in DNA: TGTGCCAGTTCGAACCCCAGCCGTAACACTGAAGCTTTCTTT. It specifies CASSNPSRNTEAFF. The full variable domain, rest sourced from reference TRBV2 and TRBJ1-1, is EPEVTQTPSHQVTQMGQEVILRCVPISNHLYFYWYRQILGQKVEFLVSFYNNEISEKSEIFDDQFSVERPDGSNFTLKIRSTKLEDSAMYFCASSNPSRNTEAFFGQGTRLTVV.

This clonotype was detected many times. The chain joins TRBV6-2 or TRBV6-3 to TRBJ2-4, with TRBD1 matching over 8 bases. In germline, CDR1 is MNHEY, CDR2 SVGEGT. V shed 3 bases and J 3 bases; nucleotides not matched to a gene: 4. This CDR3 is 15 amino acids long. The CDR3 DNA follows: TGTGCCAGCAGTTATGGACAGGGAGGCAAAAACATTCAGTACTTC. Translating it yields CASSYGQGGKNIQYF.

This rearrangement joins TRBV4-3 to TRBJ2-1; D gene ambiguous. V dropped 5 bases and J dropped 8 bases, with 13 bases sitting between them. The CDR3 covers 13 residues. CDR1 and CDR2 from the germline V gene are LGHNA and YSLEER. The CDR3 DNA is TGCGCCAGCAGCGGCCTTGAGGACGATGAGCAGTTCTTC. This sequence encodes CASSGLEDDEQFF.

This clonotype was seen repeatedly, ten times or more. V is TRBV7-9 and J is TRBJ1-6; D perhaps matches TRBD1 (6 bases). The V and J ends lost 3 bases and 14 bases respectively, with 20 bases between them. CDR1 and CDR2 from the germline V gene are SEHNR and FQNEAQ (reference sequence). The CDR3 sequence is 15 residues long. The CDR3 protein is CASSLSGHEVKTLHF. CDR3 coding DNA: TGTGCCAGCAGCTTGTCGGGACATGAGGTGAAGACCCTCCACTTT.

In its sample, this clonotype was seen a few times. The chain joins TRBV5-6 to TRBJ2-7, with D possibly being TRBD1 (6 bases). The V gene's germline CDR1 is SGHDT and CDR2 YYEEEE. The CDR3 length is 14 residues. Between the trimmed V and J ends, which lost 4 bases and 2 bases, there was a span of 13 bases. The CDR3 loop reads CASSAAGTTYEQYF. DNA of the CDR3: TGTGCCAGCAGCGCCGCCGGGACAACCTACGAGCAGTACTTC.

This clonotype has at least ten counts. The chain employs TRBV11-2 and TRBJ2-1; TRBD1 agrees at 9 bases. The CDR3 length is 17 residues. Trimming at V came to 0 bases and at J to 0 bases, leaving 3 bases not matched to a gene. Germline CDR1 reads SGHAT; CDR2 reads FQNNGV. The DNA for the CDR3 is TGTGCCAGCAGCTTAGAGCCGGGACAGGGCTCCTACAATGAGCAGTTCTTC. Encoded protein: CASSLEPGQGSYNEQFF.

This clonotype was counted ten times or more. The chain has TRBV20-1 and TRBJ1-6; D gene unclear. There are 16 residues in the CDR3. CDR1 and CDR2 (germline): DFQATT, SNEGSKA (reference sequence). The germline V and J ends were trimmed by 0 bases and 9 bases, with 18 bases remaining between them. CDR3 coding DNA: TGCAGTGCTAGAGATCATGGGGAACCGCGCGCTTCACCCCTCCACTTT. The encoded protein is CSARDHGEPRASPLHF.

This clonotype was counted between two and nine times. The DNA of the CDR3 is TGTGCCAGTAGTACCCCTTGGTCCGGGACCAACGAGCAGTACTTC. Encoded protein: CASSTPWSGTNEQYF. The chain recombines TRBV19 with TRBJ2-7; possibly TRBD1 or TRBD2 for D (5 bases each). Deletions cut 4 bases from V and 5 bases from J, with 18 bases between. The CDR3 has 15 residues. Germline CDR1 reads LNHDA; CDR2 reads SQIVND (reference sequence).

The chain has TRBV12-3 or TRBV12-4 and TRBJ1-1; 8 bases are a match to TRBD1. The CDR3 length is 13 residues. The V gene end was trimmed by 7 bases and the J gene end by 5 bases; junction bases not matched to a gene: 6. For the CDR3, the DNA is TGTGCCAGCACCCCGGACAGGGCGACTGAAGCTTTCTTT. Its translation is CASTPDRATEAFF.

This clonotype appeared many times. The chain employs TRBV27 and TRBJ2-7; 14 nucleotides agree with TRBD2. The CDR3 length is 16 residues. Unmatched junction bases numbered 10, after V lost 5 bases and J lost 7 bases. In germline, CDR1 is MNHEY, CDR2 SMNVEV (reference sequence). The CDR3 DNA reads as TGTGCCAGCAGTCCACGACTAGCGGGAGGGCCAGGGGAGCAGTACTTC. This sequence encodes CASSPRLAGGPGEQYF.

The V gene is TRBV20-1, the J gene TRBJ2-1; no firm D call. The CDR3 extends over 13 amino acids. V was clipped by 8 bases and J by 0 bases, with 11 bases between them. The germline V gene encodes CDR1 DFQATT and CDR2 SNEGSKA (reference sequence). In nucleotides, the CDR3 is TGCAGTCCTTTCGGGCTCTCCTACAATGAGCAGTTCTTC. Protein sequence: CSPFGLSYNEQFF.

This clonotype was counted a single time. The CDR3 protein is CGISGQSNEQFF. In DNA, the CDR3 is TGTGGCATTAGTGGACAGAGCAATGAGCAGTTCTTC. This chain joins TRBV6-2 or TRBV6-3 and TRBJ2-1, with D tentatively TRBD1 (6 bases). This CDR3 contains 12 residues. From germline, CDR1 is MNHEY and CDR2 SVGEGT.

This clonotype was observed at least ten times. The chain links TRBV7-3 to TRBJ2-1; 8 nucleotides match TRBD1. The CDR3 loop spans 15 amino acids. Per the germline V gene, CDR1 is SGHTA and CDR2 is FQGTGA. The V segment lost 5 bases and the J segment 3 bases; nucleotides outside the gene matches: 6. DNA of the CDR3: TGTGCCAGCAGCCTTGGACAGGGTTTCTACAATGAGCAGTTCTTC. It encodes CASSLGQGFYNEQFF.

In this sample, this clonotype turned up many times. The V call is TRBV6-5, the J call TRBJ2-7; 10 nucleotides match TRBD2. This CDR3 contains 16 residues. Losses at the gene ends were 7 bases for V and 3 bases for J; bases not matched to a gene: 12. Looked up from germline, CDR1 is MNHEY and CDR2 is SVGAGI. CDR3 bases: TGTGCCAGCATAAGTCGGCTAGCGGGAGAACACTACGAGCAGTACTTC. Protein: CASISRLAGEHYEQYF.